The sequence of this TCR beta chain was determined in a study of blood T cell repertoires in COVID-19. The CDR3 runs 17 residues. Germline V gene lookup returns CDR1 SGHRS and CDR2 YFSETQ. Trimming cost V 2 bases and J 3 bases; bases outside gene matches: 7. Source study methods: How many nucleated cells were present was estimated from reference gene primer amplification. Repertoires were generated with immunoSEQ multiplex PCR, while TCRdb's copy carries only in-frame clones and drops some. The V and J calls and the clone size are those of that table, but D and trimming were determined from the DNA. The sample has around 220,000 clones; 75% to 90% are singletons.

The chain links TRBV5-1 to TRBJ2-7; 14 nucleotides match TRBD2. The clonotype originates from a human donor in a cohort sampled during active COVID-19. The sample comprised peripheral blood. This CDR3 is CASSLRGTSGRLYEQYF. DNA for the CDR3: TGCGCCAGCAGCTTACGTGGGACTAGCGGGAGACTCTACGAGCAGTACTTC.